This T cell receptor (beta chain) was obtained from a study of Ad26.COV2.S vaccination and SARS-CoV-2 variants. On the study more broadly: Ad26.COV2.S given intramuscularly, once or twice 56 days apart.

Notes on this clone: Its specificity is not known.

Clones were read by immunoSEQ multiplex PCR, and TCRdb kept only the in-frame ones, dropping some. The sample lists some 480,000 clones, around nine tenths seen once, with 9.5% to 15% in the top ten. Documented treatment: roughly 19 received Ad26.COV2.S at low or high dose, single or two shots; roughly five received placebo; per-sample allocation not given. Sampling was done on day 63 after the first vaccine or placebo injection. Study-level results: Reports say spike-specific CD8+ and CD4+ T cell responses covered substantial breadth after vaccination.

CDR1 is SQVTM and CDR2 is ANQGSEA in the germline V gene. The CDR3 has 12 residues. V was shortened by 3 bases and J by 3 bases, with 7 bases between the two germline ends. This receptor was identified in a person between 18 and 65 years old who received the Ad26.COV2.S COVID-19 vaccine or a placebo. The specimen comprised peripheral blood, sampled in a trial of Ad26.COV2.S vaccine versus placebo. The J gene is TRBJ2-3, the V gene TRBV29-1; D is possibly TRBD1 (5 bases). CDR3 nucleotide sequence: TGCAGCGTTGATCCAGGGACAGATACGCAGTATTTT. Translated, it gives CSVDPGTDTQYF.